Listed here are 29 T cell receptor beta chains from one sample, sequenced in a study of OX40 agonist ivuxolimab in advanced cancers. The protocol was immunoSEQ multiplex PCR, while the TCRdb copy is restricted to in-frame clones and leaves out a portion. The sample has about 60,000 clones, around 83% seen once. Source: CD4+ or CD8+ T cells sorted from blood, taken in a trial of the OX40 agonist ivuxolimab. All receptors come from an adult with an advanced solid tumor such as melanoma, head and neck, liver or kidney cancer.

The chain combines TRBV6-4 with TRBJ1-1, with D hard to call. Germline V lookup: CDR1 MRHNA, CDR2 SNTAGT. The V and J ends lost 8 bases and 4 bases respectively, with 14 bases between them. CDR3 size: 13 residues. CDR3 DNA sequence: TGTGCCAGCCGGTGGGGTCCTGGCACTGAAGCTTTCTTT. Its protein product is CASRWGPGTEAFF.

The V and J genes are TRBV18 and TRBJ2-1; the D is unclear. V was clipped by 0 bases and J by 5 bases, with 8 bases between them. Germline V gene lookup returns CDR1 KGHSH and CDR2 LQKENI. The CDR3 covers 14 residues. DNA for the CDR3: TGTGCCAGCTCACCACCTACAGTTAACAATGAGCAGTTCTTC. It translates to CASSPPTVNNEQFF.

The V gene is TRBV9, the J gene TRBJ1-6, with D hard to call. This CDR3 region has 17 residues. Germline loops: CDR1 SGDLS, CDR2 YYNGEE. Trimming removed 0 bases at V and 0 bases at J, with 10 bases between. CDR3 region: CASSVEAGSSYNSPLHF. The CDR3 DNA reads as TGTGCCAGCAGCGTAGAGGCCGGGAGCTCCTATAATTCACCCCTCCACTTT.

The chain uses TRBV9 and TRBJ2-3; either TRBD1 or TRBD2 may supply D (5 bases each). V was clipped by 4 bases and J by 6 bases, with 18 bases between them. This CDR3 has 15 residues. CDR1 and CDR2 (germline): SGDLS, YYNGEE. CDR3 nucleotides: TGTGCCAGCAGCCTCGTGGGGGAATCGGGGGATACGCAGTATTTT. Its translation: CASSLVGESGDTQYF.

This rearrangement joins TRBV4-2 to TRBJ1-3, with D unresolved. With 4 bases removed from V and 3 bases from J, the gap between germline ends came to 10 bases. Germline CDR1 reads LGHNA; CDR2 reads YNFKEQ. This CDR3 has 14 amino acids. The CDR3 nucleotides read TGTGCCAGCAGCCTCGAGTACAGTGGAAACACCATATATTTT. Its protein is CASSLEYSGNTIYF.

The chain carries TRBV7-2 and TRBJ1-3; the D is unclear. Germline-derived CDR1 and CDR2 are SGHTA and FQGNSA. The CDR3 spans 13 residues. V dropped 5 bases and J dropped 4 bases, with 9 bases sitting between them. CDR3 residues: CASSHPTGNTIYF. Written as DNA, the CDR3 is TGTGCCAGCAGCCATCCGACAGGAAACACCATATATTTT.

The rearrangement joins TRBV18 to TRBJ1-5; D may be TRBD1 (6 bases). CDR1 and CDR2 from the germline V gene are KGHSH and LQKENI. V shed 0 bases and J shed 0 bases, with 9 bases lying between them. The CDR3 totals 16 residues. DNA for the CDR3: TGTGCCAGCTCACCACCGAACAGGGATAGCAATCAGCCCCAGCATTTT. Translated: CASSPPNRDSNQPQHF.

V is TRBV28 and J is TRBJ2-3; D assignment may be TRBD1 or TRBD2 (5 bases each). CDR1 is MDHEN, CDR2 SYDVKM, per germline. V dropped 11 bases and J dropped 3 bases, with 15 bases sitting between them. CDR3 length equals 13 residues. The CDR3 DNA follows: TGTGCCGGAAAGAGGGGTGGTACAGATACGCAGTATTTT. This encodes CAGKRGGTDTQYF.

J is TRBJ2-3 and V is TRBV15, with a weak D call TRBD1 (5 bases). Trimming left V 8 bases short and J 0 bases short, with 9 bases between. This CDR3 comprises 13 residues. The V gene's germline CDR1 is LNHNV and CDR2 YYDKDF (reference sequence). In DNA, the CDR3 is TGTGCCACCGCAGGGATTAGCACAGATACGCAGTATTTT. Its translation: CATAGISTDTQYF.

The CDR3 sequence: CASSLELAGSISYNEQFF. The CDR3 DNA reads TGTGCCAGCAGCTTAGAACTAGCGGGGAGCATTTCCTACAATGAGCAGTTCTTC. This chain joins TRBV11-1 and TRBJ2-1; TRBD2 agrees at 10 bases. CDR3 size: 18 residues. Germline V gene lookup returns CDR1 SGHAT and CDR2 FQDESV (reference sequence). The V gene end was trimmed by 1 base and the J gene end by 1 base; junction bases not matched to a gene: 7.

The chain is built from TRBV2 and TRBJ1-6, with D unclear. Trimming took off 1 base at V and 9 bases at J, with 7 bases between the two ends. CDR1 is SNHLY and CDR2 is FYNNEI in the germline V gene. CDR3 size: 13 residues. The CDR3 DNA reads TGTGCCAGCAGTGAAGGTTCCCCTTCACCCCTCCACTTT. Translated, it gives CASSEGSPSPLHF.

The chain joins TRBV7-2 to TRBJ2-1; TRBD1 matches at 8 bases. Trimming at V came to 2 bases and at J to 7 bases, leaving 4 bases not matched to a gene. Germline V gene sequence: CDR1 SGHTA, CDR2 FQGNSA. The CDR3 is 14 amino acids. DNA of the CDR3: TGTGCCAGCAGCTTAACCCAGGGGGCTAATGAGCAGTTCTTC. Its translation: CASSLTQGANEQFF.

This chain links TRBV15 with TRBJ1-2; tentatively, D is TRBD1 (5 bases). The CDR3 runs to 15 residues. The V gene lost 0 bases and the J gene lost 7 bases, with 15 bases spanning the gap. Germline V lookup: CDR1 LNHNV, CDR2 YYDKDF (reference sequence). The chain's CDR3 is CATSRDGEAQGGYTF. CDR3 DNA sequence: TGTGCCACCAGCAGAGATGGGGAGGCCCAGGGTGGCTACACCTTC.

This chain connects TRBV18 to TRBJ1-5; possible D gene TRBD1, 5 bases. From germline, CDR1 is KGHSH and CDR2 LQKENI. The CDR3 spans 15 residues. V gave up 4 bases and J gave up 7 bases, with 17 bases separating them. CDR3 protein: CASSRDGAAGQPQHF. As DNA, the CDR3 is TGTGCCAGCTCACGGGACGGAGCGGCCGGGCAGCCCCAGCATTTT. Supplemented by reference TRBV18 and TRBJ1-5, the full variable domain reads NAGVMQNPRHLVRRRGQEARLRCSPMKGHSHVYWYRQLPEEGLKFMVYLQKENIIDESGMPKERFSAEFPKEGPSILRIQQVVRGDSAAYFCASSRDGAAGQPQHFGDGTRLSIL.

The chain combines TRBV18 with TRBJ1-5; the D is unclear. Germline CDR1 KGHSH, CDR2 LQKENI. The CDR3 is 14 amino acids. V gave up 2 bases and J gave up 6 bases, with 11 bases separating them. The CDR3 bases are TGTGCCAGCTCACCAGGGTCTGCGGTTCAGCCCCAGCATTTT. Residues: CASSPGSAVQPQHF.

In its sample, this clone was seen once. The rearrangement links TRBV6-1 to TRBJ1-5, with D unresolved. CDR1 is MNHNS, CDR2 SASEGT, per germline. This CDR3 is 11 amino acids long. Trimming cost V 7 bases and J 3 bases, with 4 bases left between them. The CDR3 protein is CASTDNQPQHF. For the CDR3, the DNA is TGTGCCAGCACCGACAATCAGCCCCAGCATTTT.

This chain joins TRBV6-5 and TRBJ1-2; a possible D gene is TRBD1 (5 bases). CDR1 and CDR2 from the germline V gene are MNHEY and SVGAGI. Trimming took off 5 bases at V and 8 bases at J, with 15 bases between the two ends. This CDR3 has 13 amino acids. In DNA, the CDR3 is TGTGCCAGCAGTCTTCCAGGGCACGGAGGCTACACCTTC. Amino acid sequence: CASSLPGHGGYTF.

V is TRBV5-1 and J is TRBJ2-3; 7 bases line up with TRBD2. Germline CDR1 is SGHRS and CDR2 is YFSETQ. The CDR3 is 15 residues long. With V trimmed by 0 bases and J by 1 base, 2 bases remained unmatched. The CDR3 protein is CASSLARGGTDTQYF. In DNA, the CDR3 is TGCGCCAGCAGCTTGGCACGGGGGGGCACAGATACGCAGTATTTT.

This clone was recorded only once. V usage is TRBV29-1 and J usage is TRBJ2-3; 7 bases fit TRBD2. The CDR3 has 13 residues. The ends lost 6 bases at V and 5 bases at J; junction bases unmatched: 8. Germline CDR1 is SQVTM and CDR2 is ANQGSEA. The CDR3 DNA follows: TGCAGCGTATCCCGGGGGGTGGTAGATACGCAGTATTTT. This translates into CSVSRGVVDTQYF.

The chain joins TRBV2 to TRBJ2-4; perhaps TRBD1 as D (5 bases). CDR3 length equals 15 residues. Germline loops: CDR1 SNHLY, CDR2 FYNNEI. Trimming took 5 bases from V and 4 from J, leaving 15 bases between them. The CDR3 coding sequence is TGTGCCAGCAGTCCAGACAGTGCCGAAAAAAACATTCAGTACTTC. Residues: CASSPDSAEKNIQYF.

The rearrangement uses TRBV5-4 and TRBJ1-5; perhaps TRBD1 as D (5 bases). With 4 bases removed from V and 4 bases from J, the gap between germline ends came to 12 bases. This CDR3 has 14 amino acids. The germline gives CDR1 SGHNT, CDR2 YYREEE (reference sequence). Written as DNA, the CDR3 is TGTGCCAGCAGCCTACCAGGGAGAAATCAGCCCCAGCATTTT. Its protein is CASSLPGRNQPQHF. The entire variable domain, with the rest obtained from reference TRBV5-4 and TRBJ1-5, is as follows: ETGVTQSPTHLIKTRGQQVTLRCSSQSGHNTVSWYQQALGQGPQFIFQYYREEENGRGNFPPRFSGLQFPNYSSELNVNALELDDSALYLCASSLPGRNQPQHFGDGTRLSIL.

This chain links TRBV11-2 with TRBJ2-1; 16 bases match TRBD2. The germline V gene has CDR1 SGHAT and CDR2 FQNNGV. The CDR3 has 16 amino acids. Unmatched junction bases numbered 4, after V lost 1 base and J lost 10 bases. CDR3 nucleotide sequence: TGTGCCAGCAGCTTAGTGCTGGGACTAGCGGGGGGGGAGCAGTTCTTC. Encoded protein: CASSLVLGLAGGEQFF.

V usage is TRBV4-3 and J usage is TRBJ1-3; D gene uncertain. V was trimmed by 2 bases and J by 4 bases, leaving 12 bases between them. The CDR3 runs 15 residues. CDR1 is LGHNA, CDR2 YSLEER, per germline. The CDR3: CASSQSTSGGNTIYF. CDR3 sequence (DNA): TGCGCCAGCAGCCAATCGACCAGTGGAGGAAACACCATATATTTT.

The chain couples TRBV7-8 to TRBJ2-1; 11 nucleotides line up with TRBD2. This CDR3 comprises 15 residues. Germline V CDR1 and CDR2: SGHVS, FQNEAQ. V gave up 5 bases and J gave up 4 bases; unmatched junction bases: 4. CDR3 sequence reads: CASSRGLAVYNEQFF. DNA of the CDR3: TGTGCCAGCAGCCGGGGACTAGCGGTTTACAATGAGCAGTTCTTC.

This clone was seen a few times. V and J are TRBV14 and TRBJ2-7; 10 bases are a match to TRBD1. This CDR3 is built from 13 residues. In germline, CDR1 is SGHDN, CDR2 FVKESK. Trimming removed 5 bases from V and 5 bases from J; junction bases left unmatched: 3. The CDR3 spells CASSVDRGHEQYF. DNA for the CDR3: TGTGCCAGCAGCGTCGACAGGGGGCACGAGCAGTACTTC.

V is TRBV6-4 and J is TRBJ1-2, with no clear D. The CDR3 spans 15 residues. CDR1 is MRHNA, CDR2 SNTAGT, per germline. The V and J ends lost 0 bases and 5 bases respectively, with 13 bases between them. This CDR3 reads CASSDSDGRGYGYTF. The CDR3 DNA is TGTGCCAGCAGTGACTCAGACGGAAGAGGGTATGGCTACACCTTC.

This clone has only one observation. The chain uses TRBV11-3 and TRBJ2-1, with D perhaps matching TRBD1 or TRBD2 (6 bases each). The germline V gene encodes CDR1 SGHNT and CDR2 YENEEA. The V gene lost 0 bases and the J gene lost 7 bases, with 19 bases spanning the gap. The CDR3 runs 17 residues. The DNA of the CDR3 is TGTGCCAGCAGCTTAGAAGGGGGGCAGGCCTCGGGTAATGAGCAGTTCTTC. Translated: CASSLEGGQASGNEQFF.

The V and J genes are TRBV21-1 and TRBJ1-1. TRBV21-1 is a listed pseudogene. The CDR3 runs 17 residues. The CDR3 loop reads CASSTRVDSRGSTEAFF. The CDR3 DNA reads TGTGCCAGCAGCACCAGGGTGGACTCCCGGGGGTCCACTGAAGCTTTCTTT.

V and J are TRBV28 and TRBJ1-5; tentative D call: TRBD1 (6 bases). Trimming removed 11 bases from V and 3 bases from J, with 11 bases in between. The CDR3 loop spans 12 amino acids. CDR1 and CDR2 from the germline V gene are MDHEN and SYDVKM. Written as DNA, the CDR3 is TGTGCCGGAGGGGGGCCCAATCAGCCCCAGCATTTT. This codes for CAGGGPNQPQHF.